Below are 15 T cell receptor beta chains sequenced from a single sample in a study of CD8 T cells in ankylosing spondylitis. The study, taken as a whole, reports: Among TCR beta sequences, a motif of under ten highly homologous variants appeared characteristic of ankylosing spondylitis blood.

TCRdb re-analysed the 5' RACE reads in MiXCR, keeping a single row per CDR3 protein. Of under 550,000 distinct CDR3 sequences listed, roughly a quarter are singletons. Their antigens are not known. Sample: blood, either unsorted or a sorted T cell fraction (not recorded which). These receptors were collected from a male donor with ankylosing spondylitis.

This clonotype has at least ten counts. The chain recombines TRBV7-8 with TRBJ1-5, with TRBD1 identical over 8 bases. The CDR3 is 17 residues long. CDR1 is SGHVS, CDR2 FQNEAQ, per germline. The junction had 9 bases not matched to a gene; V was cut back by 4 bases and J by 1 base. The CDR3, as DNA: TGTGCCAGCAGCTCAAAGACAGGGGTAATGAGCAATCAGCCCCAGCATTTT. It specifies CASSSKTGVMSNQPQHF. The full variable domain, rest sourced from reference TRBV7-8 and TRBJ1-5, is GAGVSQSPRYKVAKRGQDVALRCDPISGHVSLFWYQQALGQGPEFLTYFQNEAQLDKSGLPSDRFFAERPEGSVSTLKIQRTQQEDSAVYLCASSSKTGVMSNQPQHFGDGTRLSIL.

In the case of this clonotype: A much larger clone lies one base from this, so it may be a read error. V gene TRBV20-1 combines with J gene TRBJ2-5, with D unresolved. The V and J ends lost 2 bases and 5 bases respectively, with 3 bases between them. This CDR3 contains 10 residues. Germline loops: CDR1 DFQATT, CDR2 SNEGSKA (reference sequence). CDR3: CSARMETQYF. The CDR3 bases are TGCAGTGCTAGAATGGAGACCCAGTACTTC.

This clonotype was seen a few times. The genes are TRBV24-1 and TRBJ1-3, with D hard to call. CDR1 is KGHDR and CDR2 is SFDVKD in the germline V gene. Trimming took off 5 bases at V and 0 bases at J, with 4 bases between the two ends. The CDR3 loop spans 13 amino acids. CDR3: CATSATSGNTIYF. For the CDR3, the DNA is TGTGCCACCAGTGCCACCTCTGGAAACACCATATATTTT.

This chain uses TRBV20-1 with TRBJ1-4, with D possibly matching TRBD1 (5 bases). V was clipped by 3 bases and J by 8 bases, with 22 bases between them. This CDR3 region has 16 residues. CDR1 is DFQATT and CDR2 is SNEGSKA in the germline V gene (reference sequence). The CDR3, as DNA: TGCAGTGCTAGGGGGGACCCAAGGGCCGGGGACGAAAAACTGTTTTTT. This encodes CSARGDPRAGDEKLFF.

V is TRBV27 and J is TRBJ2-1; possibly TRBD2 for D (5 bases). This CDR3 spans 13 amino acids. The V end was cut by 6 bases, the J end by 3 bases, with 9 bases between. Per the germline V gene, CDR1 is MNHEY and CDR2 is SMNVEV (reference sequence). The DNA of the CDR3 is TGTGCCAGCAGGAGGGAATTCTACAATGAGCAGTTCTTC. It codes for CASRREFYNEQFF.

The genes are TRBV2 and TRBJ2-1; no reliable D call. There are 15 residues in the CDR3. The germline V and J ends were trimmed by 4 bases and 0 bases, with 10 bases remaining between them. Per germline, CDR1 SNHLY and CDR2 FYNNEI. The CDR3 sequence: CASSVSVSSYNEQFF. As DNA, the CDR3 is TGTGCCAGCAGTGTGAGCGTTAGCTCCTACAATGAGCAGTTCTTC.

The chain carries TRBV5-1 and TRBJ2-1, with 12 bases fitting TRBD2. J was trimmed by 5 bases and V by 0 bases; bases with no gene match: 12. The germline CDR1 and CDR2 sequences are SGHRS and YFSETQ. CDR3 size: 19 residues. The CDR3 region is CASSLGLAGATKGNNEQFF. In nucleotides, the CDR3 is TGCGCCAGCAGCTTGGGACTAGCGGGAGCCACCAAAGGGAACAATGAGCAGTTCTTC.

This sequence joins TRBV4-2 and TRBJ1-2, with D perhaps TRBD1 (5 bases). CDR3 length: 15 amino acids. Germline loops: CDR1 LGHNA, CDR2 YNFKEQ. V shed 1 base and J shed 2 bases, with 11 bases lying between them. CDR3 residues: CASSQASGGNYGYTF. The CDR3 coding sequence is TGTGCCAGCAGCCAAGCCTCTGGGGGAAACTATGGCTACACCTTC.

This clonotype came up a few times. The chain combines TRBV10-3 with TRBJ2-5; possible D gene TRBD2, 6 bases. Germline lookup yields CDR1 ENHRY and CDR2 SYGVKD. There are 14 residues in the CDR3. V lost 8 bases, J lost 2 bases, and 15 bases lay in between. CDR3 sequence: CAISDLAIQETQYF. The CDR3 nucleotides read TGTGCCATCTCGGACCTAGCGATACAAGAGACCCAGTACTTC.

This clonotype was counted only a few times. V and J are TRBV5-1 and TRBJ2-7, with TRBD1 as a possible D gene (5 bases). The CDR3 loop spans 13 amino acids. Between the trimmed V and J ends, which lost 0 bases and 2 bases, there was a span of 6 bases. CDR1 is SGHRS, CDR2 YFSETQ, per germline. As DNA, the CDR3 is TGCGCCAGCAGCTTGGGGGGCACCTACGAGCAGTACGTC. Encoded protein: CASSLGGTYEQYV.

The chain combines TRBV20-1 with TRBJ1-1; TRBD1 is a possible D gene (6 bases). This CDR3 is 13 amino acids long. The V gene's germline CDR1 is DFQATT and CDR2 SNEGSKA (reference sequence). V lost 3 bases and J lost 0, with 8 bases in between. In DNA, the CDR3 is TGCAGTGCTAGGGGACATATGAACACTGAAGCTTTCTTT. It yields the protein CSARGHMNTEAFF.

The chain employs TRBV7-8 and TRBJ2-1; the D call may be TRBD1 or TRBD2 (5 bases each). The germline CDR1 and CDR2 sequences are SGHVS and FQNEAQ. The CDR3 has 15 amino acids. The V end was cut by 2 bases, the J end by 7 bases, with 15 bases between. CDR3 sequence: CASSLQGLEGNEQFF. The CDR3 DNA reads TGTGCCAGCAGCTTACAAGGCCTCGAGGGGAATGAGCAGTTCTTC.

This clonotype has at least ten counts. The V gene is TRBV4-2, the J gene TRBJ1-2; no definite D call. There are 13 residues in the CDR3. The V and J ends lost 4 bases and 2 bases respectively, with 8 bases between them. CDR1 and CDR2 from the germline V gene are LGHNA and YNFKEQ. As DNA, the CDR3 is TGTGCCAGCAGCCGTGGACGGAACTATGGCTACACCTTC. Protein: CASSRGRNYGYTF.

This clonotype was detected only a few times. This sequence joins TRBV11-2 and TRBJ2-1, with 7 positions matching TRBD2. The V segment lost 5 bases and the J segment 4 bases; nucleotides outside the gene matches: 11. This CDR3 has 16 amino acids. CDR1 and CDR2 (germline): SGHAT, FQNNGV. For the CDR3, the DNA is TGTGCCAGCAGCCCTTATATAGGGACTAATTACAATGAGCAGTTCTTC. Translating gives CASSPYIGTNYNEQFF.

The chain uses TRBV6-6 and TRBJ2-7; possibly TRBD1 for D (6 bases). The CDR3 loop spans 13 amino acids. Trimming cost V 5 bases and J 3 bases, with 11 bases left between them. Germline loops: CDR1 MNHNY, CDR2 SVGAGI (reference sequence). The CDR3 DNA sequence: TGTGCCAGCAGTAGGGACACCAACTACGAGCAGTACGTC. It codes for CASSRDTNYEQYV.